A single T cell receptor beta chain is shown here with its context. Antigen unknown. The data stem from a study of graft-versus-host responses after intestinal transplantation. Study-wide context: All of the recipients had induction that used anti-thymocyte globulin, then tacrolimus and steroids for around three years. Findings and caveats of the study: Marrow from the recipient contained GvH clones, some of which had appeared first in ileum or blood. GvH clone levels peaked in circulation, and this peak was associated with early post-transplant HvG declines.

The CDR3 has 14 residues. V lost 3 bases, J lost 1 base, and 10 bases lay in between. Germline CDR1 is KGHSH and CDR2 is LQKENI. Repertoires were generated with immunoSEQ multiplex PCR, while TCRdb's copy carries only in-frame clones and drops some. Of about 120,000 clones in the sample, 90% to 95% are singletons; the top ten hold over 0.1%. This TCR was sampled from a human donor who received an intestinal transplant. Source: unstimulated CD4+ T cells sorted from spleen or lymph node cells, taken before intestinal transplant. The V and J genes are TRBV18 and TRBJ2-7; D possibly corresponds to TRBD1 (5 bases). The CDR3 bases are TGTGCCAGCTCACCCGACAGCCTGTCCTACGAGCAGTACTTC. Translation gives CASSPDSLSYEQYF.